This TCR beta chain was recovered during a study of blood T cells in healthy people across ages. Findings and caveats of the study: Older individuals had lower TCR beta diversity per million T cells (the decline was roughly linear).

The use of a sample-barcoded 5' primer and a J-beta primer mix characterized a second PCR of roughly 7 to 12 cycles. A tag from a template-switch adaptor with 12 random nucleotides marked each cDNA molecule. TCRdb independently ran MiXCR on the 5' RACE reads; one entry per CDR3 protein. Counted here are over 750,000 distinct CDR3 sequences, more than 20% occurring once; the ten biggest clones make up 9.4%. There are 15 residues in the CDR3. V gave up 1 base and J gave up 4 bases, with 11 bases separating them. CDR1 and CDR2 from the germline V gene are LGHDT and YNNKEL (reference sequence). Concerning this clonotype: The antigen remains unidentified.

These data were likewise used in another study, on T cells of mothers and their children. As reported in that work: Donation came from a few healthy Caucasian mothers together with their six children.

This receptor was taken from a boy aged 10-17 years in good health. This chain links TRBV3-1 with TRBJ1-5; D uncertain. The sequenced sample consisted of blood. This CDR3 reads CASSQGRGENQPQHF. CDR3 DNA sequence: TGTGCCAGCAGCCAAGGGCGCGGGGAAAATCAGCCCCAGCATTTT.